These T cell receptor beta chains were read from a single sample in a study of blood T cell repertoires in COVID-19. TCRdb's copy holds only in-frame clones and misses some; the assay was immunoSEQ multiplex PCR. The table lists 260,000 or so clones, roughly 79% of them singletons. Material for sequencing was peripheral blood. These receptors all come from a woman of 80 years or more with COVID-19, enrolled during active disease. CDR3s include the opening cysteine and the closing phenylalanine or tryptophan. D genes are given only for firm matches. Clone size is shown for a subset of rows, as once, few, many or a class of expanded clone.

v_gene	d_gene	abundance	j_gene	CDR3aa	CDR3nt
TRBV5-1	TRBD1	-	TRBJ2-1	CASSLGTGVREQFF	TGCGCCAGCAGCCTGGGGACAGGGGTCAGAGAGCAGTTCTTC
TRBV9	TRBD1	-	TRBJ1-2	CASSATGKENYGYTF	TGTGCCAGCAGCGCGACAGGGAAGGAGAACTATGGCTACACCTTC
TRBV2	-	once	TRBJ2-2	CASGPDGGELFF	TGTGCCAGCGGGCCAGATGGCGGGGAGCTGTTTTTT
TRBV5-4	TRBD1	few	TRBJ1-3	CASSLQGAVSGNTIYF	TGTGCCAGCAGCTTGCAGGGGGCAGTTTCTGGAAACACCATATATTTT
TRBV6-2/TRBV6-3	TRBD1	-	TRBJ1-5	CASSEGALNQPQHF	TGTGCCAGCAGTGAGGGGGCATTAAATCAGCCCCAGCATTTT
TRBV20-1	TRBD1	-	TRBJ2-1	CSALDRVRQFF	TGCAGTGCCTTGGACAGGGTTCGGCAGTTCTTC
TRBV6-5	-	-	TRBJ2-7	CASSYSGREDYEQYF	TGTGCCAGCAGTTACTCAGGCAGGGAGGACTACGAGCAGTACTTC
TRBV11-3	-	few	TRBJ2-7	CASSLTTSYEQYF	TGTGCCAGCAGCTTAACTACCTCCTACGAGCAGTACTTC
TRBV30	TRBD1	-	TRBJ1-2	CAWSADRGYGYTF	TGTGCCTGGAGTGCCGACAGGGGTTATGGCTACACCTTC
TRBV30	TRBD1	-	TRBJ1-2	CAWSRQGNGYTF	TGTGCCTGGAGTAGACAGGGAAATGGCTACACCTTC
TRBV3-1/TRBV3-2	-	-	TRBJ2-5	CASSQDVAQVQETQYF	TGTGCCAGCAGCCAAGATGTGGCACAAGTCCAAGAGACCCAGTACTTC
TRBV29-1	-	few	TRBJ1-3	CSVGAGANGNTIYF	TGCAGCGTTGGCGCGGGGGCAAATGGAAACACCATATATTTT
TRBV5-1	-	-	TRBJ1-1	CASSLGYRDTEAFF	TGCGCCAGCAGCTTAGGGTACAGGGACACTGAAGCTTTCTTT
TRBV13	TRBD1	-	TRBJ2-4	CASSSTGGAKNIQYF	TGTGCCAGCAGCTCCACAGGGGGCGCGAAAAACATTCAGTACTTC
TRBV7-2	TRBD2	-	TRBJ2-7	CASNIRGRGWEQYF	TGTGCCAGCAACATTAGAGGGAGGGGCTGGGAGCAGTACTTC
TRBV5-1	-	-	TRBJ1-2	CASSLTGSTANYGYTF	TGCGCCAGCAGCTTAACAGGGTCCACCGCTAACTATGGCTACACCTTC
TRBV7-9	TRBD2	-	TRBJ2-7	CASSRFTSGYEQYF	TGTGCCAGCAGCCGATTTACTAGCGGATACGAGCAGTACTTC
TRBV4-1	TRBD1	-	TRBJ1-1	CASSRDRGIAEAFF	TGCGCCAGCAGCCGGGACAGGGGAATCGCTGAAGCTTTCTTT
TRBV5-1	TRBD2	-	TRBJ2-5	CASSPWTSGAPVAQYF	TGCGCCAGCAGCCCGTGGACTAGCGGGGCCCCGGTCGCCCAGTACTTC
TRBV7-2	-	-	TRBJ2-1	CASSSWGLAVRNEQFF	TGTGCCAGCAGTTCCTGGGGACTCGCCGTAAGAAATGAGCAGTTCTTC
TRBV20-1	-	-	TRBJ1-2	CSAITENGYTF	TGCAGTGCCATTACAGAAAATGGCTACACCTTC
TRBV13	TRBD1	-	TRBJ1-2	CASSRGGTGGRPSGYTF	TGTGCCAGCAGCAGGGGTGGGACAGGGGGCAGGCCTTCAGGCTACACCTTC
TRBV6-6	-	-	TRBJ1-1	CASSYSMGGTEAFF	TGTGCCAGCAGTTACTCGATGGGGGGGACTGAAGCTTTCTTT
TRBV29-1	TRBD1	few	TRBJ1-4	CSGLGTGNEKLFF	TGCAGCGGCCTCGGGACAGGGAATGAAAAACTGTTTTTT